Described below is a single TCR beta chain sequence and its context. Its specificity is unknown. The data were taken from a study of chemoradiotherapy in HPV16-positive cancers. Turning to the study itself: A couple of HPV16-positive patients' cells yielded candidate HPV-specific clones and common motifs.

Germline values: CDR1 SGHTA, CDR2 FQGNSA. The V gene end was trimmed by 5 bases and the J gene end by 10 bases; junction bases not matched to a gene: 21. The CDR3 is made up of 18 amino acids. Study-wide results and caveats: HPV-responsive T-cell expansion during chemoradiotherapy was linked to improved recurrence-free survival in HPV16-positive patients.

The table came from immunoSEQ multiplex PCR; TCRdb's copy has only in-frame clones and leaves some out. Found here are over 10,000 clones, around 75% of them singletons; the top ten hold roughly 7%. The clonotype was recovered from a human donor with HPV-associated anogenital cancer. This sample was gathered from a patient who underwent chemoradiotherapy. The chain joins TRBV7-2 to TRBJ2-1, with 9 bases identical to TRBD2. CDR3 in amino acids: CASSKPSRGSGSRGEQFF. Here the CDR3 DNA reads TGTGCCAGCAGCAAACCCTCTCGGGGTAGCGGGAGCCGGGGAGAGCAGTTCTTC.